These 31 T cell receptor beta chains were sequenced from one sample in a study of CXCR3-negative and CXCR3-positive naive CD8 T cells. Notes on the study in general: CXCR3-positive naive cells carried more hydrophobic TRB CDR3s than CXCR3-negative naive cells did.

The method, 5' RACE with UMI labels, was used to prepare the TRB cDNA libraries. Each CDR3 protein gets one entry in TCRdb, which reprocessed the 5' RACE reads and gives no DNA. This repertoire includes tens of thousands of distinct CDR3 sequences. What these receptors recognize is not known. Sequencing used naive CXCR3+ CD8+ T cells from blood. Documented subset: CD45RO-CCR7+CD27+CD95- naive CD8+ T cells expressing CXCR3 (TNR3+). All receptors derive from a human donor in good health. Some clones in this sample may be carry-over from other donors' samples.

The gene calls are TRBV27 and TRBJ1-5. This CDR3 has 13 amino acids. Germline CDR1 MNHEY, CDR2 SMNVEV (reference sequence). This CDR3 is CASSFTSNQPQHF.

V gene TRBV7-8 combines with J gene TRBJ2-5; TCRdb selects TRBD2, and the lack of DNA leaves this call unchecked. Germline CDR1 SGHVS, CDR2 FQNEAQ. The CDR3 spans 15 residues. CDR3 loop: CASSLWSGGQETQYF.

The rearrangement uses TRBV20-1 and TRBJ2-1; TCRdb picks TRBD2, but there is no DNA to check that call. Per the germline V gene, CDR1 is DFQATT and CDR2 is SNEGSKA (reference sequence). There are 15 residues in the CDR3. The CDR3 sequence is CSARDQAGGYNEQFF.

V and J are TRBV6-5 and TRBJ1-1; TCRdb indicates TRBD1, and absent DNA this call remains unverified. The CDR3 is 16 amino acids. The germline V gene encodes CDR1 MNHEY and CDR2 SVGAGI. Here the CDR3 reads CASSYPSTGGGTEAFF.

This chain links TRBV29-1 with TRBJ2-2. The CDR3 extends over 12 amino acids. The germline V gene encodes CDR1 SQVTM and CDR2 ANQGSEA. This chain's CDR3 is CSVVGETGELFF.

The chain combines TRBV10-3 with TRBJ1-2; TCRdb gives TRBD1 as the D gene, but with no DNA this cannot be confirmed. The CDR3 contains 14 residues. Germline assignment: CDR1 ENHRY and CDR2 SYGVKD. The CDR3 here is CAIVLGQGIGGYTF.

The V call is TRBV28, the J call TRBJ2-7; the TCRdb D gene call, TRBD1, has no DNA to confirm it. The CDR3 length is 15 residues. Germline V gives CDR1 MDHEN, CDR2 SYDVKM. The CDR3 spells CASILSLGNVYEQYF.

The chain uses TRBV12-3 or TRBV12-4 and TRBJ1-2; without DNA, the TCRdb call of TRBD1 cannot be checked. The CDR3 has 15 residues. The CDR3 is CASSFSGKLLYGYTF.

The chain joins TRBV15 to TRBJ2-2. Germline V gene sequence: CDR1 LNHNV, CDR2 YYDKDF (reference sequence). The CDR3 totals 13 residues. CDR3 amino acids: CATSREGTGELFF.

The chain employs TRBV29-1 and TRBJ2-1; TCRdb's D call of TRBD1 is untestable without DNA. Looked up from germline, CDR1 is SQVTM and CDR2 is ANQGSEA. The CDR3 consists of 12 residues. CDR3 residues: CSVRFGGNEQFF.

The V call is TRBV11-2, the J call TRBJ1-1. The CDR3 runs 12 residues. Germline values: CDR1 SGHAT, CDR2 FQNNGV. CDR3 loop: CASSPAADEAFF.

The chain combines TRBV7-3 with TRBJ2-5; lacking DNA, the TRBD1 call made by TCRdb goes unchecked. Per the germline V gene, CDR1 is SGHTA and CDR2 is FQGTGA. There are 16 residues in the CDR3. The CDR3 loop is CASSPDGTANQETQYF. Full variable domain (missing parts from reference TRBV7-3 and TRBJ2-5): GAGVSQTPSNKVTEKGKYVELRCDPISGHTALYWYRQSLGQGPEFLIYFQGTGAADDSGLPNDRFFAVRPEGSVSTLKIQRTERGDSAVYLCASSPDGTANQETQYFGPGTRLLVL.

The J gene is TRBJ2-7, the V gene TRBV7-6. This CDR3 spans 16 amino acids. Germline V gene sequence: CDR1 SGHVS, CDR2 FNYEAQ. This CDR3 is CASSLASSAGYDEQYF.

The J gene is TRBJ2-3, the V gene TRBV29-1; TCRdb's D call, TRBD1, is unchecked because there is no DNA. There are 14 residues in the CDR3. CDR1 and CDR2 from the germline V gene are SQVTM and ANQGSEA. CDR3 region: CSGRDRVSTDTQYF.

V is TRBV7-6 and J is TRBJ2-3; with no DNA, the TCRdb D assignment of TRBD2 cannot be verified. The CDR3 extends over 12 amino acids. Germline V gives CDR1 SGHVS, CDR2 FNYEAQ. CDR3 residues: CASSRLSATQYF.

The chain couples TRBV7-9 to TRBJ2-7; TCRdb proposes TRBD1, but this gene call is untestable without DNA. Looked up from germline, CDR1 is SEHNR and CDR2 is FQNEAQ (reference sequence). The CDR3 spans 15 residues. The CDR3 sequence is CASSSPGPGPYEQYF.

This chain's CDR3 is CASSYTPGEQFF. The chain recombines TRBV6-2 or TRBV6-3 with TRBJ2-1; the D call of TRBD1 rests on TCRdb alone, since no DNA is present to check it. The germline V gene has CDR1 MNHEY and CDR2 SVGEGT. The CDR3 has 12 residues.

The rearrangement joins TRBV6-2 or TRBV6-3 to TRBJ2-7; as DNA is missing, the TRBD1 call by TCRdb cannot be tested. The CDR3 contains 14 residues. Germline V CDR1 and CDR2: MNHEY, SVGEGT. The CDR3 sequence is CASSSRWTGDEQYF.

This chain links TRBV6-2 or TRBV6-3 with TRBJ1-5; TCRdb selects TRBD1, and the lack of DNA leaves this call unchecked. Germline CDR1 reads MNHEY; CDR2 reads SVGEGT. CDR3 length: 13 amino acids. The CDR3 reads CASRGQGYQPQHF.

The chain links TRBV11-2 to TRBJ1-5; checking the TCRdb D call of TRBD1 is not possible without DNA. Per the germline V gene, CDR1 is SGHAT and CDR2 is FQNNGV. The CDR3 runs to 14 residues. The chain's CDR3 is CASSLSIEGQPQHF.

This chain connects TRBV25-1 to TRBJ2-2. Germline-derived CDR1 and CDR2 are MGHDK and SYGVNS. The CDR3 is 12 amino acids. This chain's CDR3 is CASSEDPGELFF.

V gene TRBV28 combines with J gene TRBJ2-5; TCRdb names TRBD2, which stays unverified in the absence of DNA. Germline assignment: CDR1 MDHEN and CDR2 SYDVKM. This CDR3 has 16 amino acids. The CDR3 is CASSFFTSGHQETQYF.

This CDR3 is CAISESRGPMNTEAFF. This chain joins TRBV10-3 and TRBJ1-1. Germline values: CDR1 ENHRY, CDR2 SYGVKD. CDR3 length: 16 amino acids.

The chain is built from TRBV25-1 and TRBJ1-3. Germline CDR1 MGHDK, CDR2 SYGVNS. The CDR3 is 17 amino acids. CDR3 in amino acids: CASSEYLDTSSGNTIYF.

The chain links TRBV6-6 to TRBJ2-7; TCRdb's D call, TRBD1, is unchecked because there is no DNA. Germline V lookup: CDR1 MNHNY, CDR2 SVGAGI (reference sequence). The CDR3 contains 12 residues. This chain's CDR3 is CASKAGAYEQYF.

The chain has TRBV14 and TRBJ1-2. Germline CDR1 and CDR2: SGHDN and FVKESK. This CDR3 is 14 amino acids long. The chain's CDR3 is CASSQVLRSNGYTF.

The genes are TRBV3-2 and TRBJ2-1; TCRdb proposes TRBD1, but this gene call is untestable without DNA. TRBV3-2 is designated a pseudogene. The CDR3 spans 16 residues. Here the CDR3 reads CASSQELAGAANEQFF.

This chain joins TRBV6-4 and TRBJ2-6; TCRdb proposes TRBD1, but this gene call is untestable without DNA. CDR1 and CDR2 (germline): MRHNA, SNTAGT. The CDR3 length is 17 residues. CDR3 loop: CASSESTGGDGANVLTF.

The chain carries TRBV10-2 and TRBJ2-7; TCRdb calls TRBD1, which cannot be checked without DNA. The CDR3 has 13 residues. Germline lookup yields CDR1 WSHSY and CDR2 SAAADI. The CDR3 loop reads CASKHGEVYEQYF.

The gene calls are TRBV29-1 and TRBJ1-2; the TCRdb call, TRBD1, lacks DNA for checking. The CDR3 spans 16 residues. CDR1 SQVTM and CDR2 ANQGSEA come from the germline V gene. The CDR3 loop reads CSVLGTGTRPIYGYTF.

The V call is TRBV6-2 or TRBV6-3, the J call TRBJ1-5. Germline V gene data show CDR1 as MNHEY and CDR2 as SVGEGT. The CDR3 extends over 16 amino acids. CDR3 region: CASSEGGAYGNQPQHF.